This TCR beta chain is from a study of T cell responses to AZD1222 COVID-19 vaccine. Profiling relied on immunoSEQ multiplex PCR, and the TCRdb table lists in-frame clones only, not all of them. This sample has 120,000 to 150,000 clones; 70% to 90% occur once, and the top ten carry about 3%. V was trimmed by 3 bases and J by 7 bases, leaving 14 bases between them. This CDR3 is built from 14 residues. CDR1 SGDLS and CDR2 YYNGEE come from the germline V gene. The rearrangement links TRBV9 to TRBJ2-1, with D unclear. The sequence derives from an adult in good health. The sample was peripheral blood, taken on day 0 of AZD1222 vaccination. The CDR3 spells CASSGGSVSNEQFF. DNA of the CDR3: TGTGCCAGCAGCGGCGGCTCTGTTTCGAATGAGCAGTTCTTC. The full variable domain, with the rest looked up from reference TRBV9 and TRBJ2-1, is DSGVTQTPKHLITATGQRVTLRCSPRSGDLSVYWYQQSLDQGLQFLIQYYNGEERAKGNILERFSAQQFPDLHSELNLSSLELGDSALYFCASSGGSVSNEQFFGPGTRLTVL.